The T cell receptor beta chain under discussion was sequenced for a study of T cell responses to AZD1222 COVID-19 vaccine. Profiled with immunoSEQ multiplex PCR; TCRdb holds only in-frame clones, not every one. The data show around 130,000 clones, roughly 84% seen once. The CDR3 is made up of 15 amino acids. Trimming took 4 bases from V and 5 from J, leaving 18 bases between them. The germline gives CDR1 LGHDT, CDR2 YNNKEL (reference sequence). Overall study results and limits: A mostly white British donor set with more females was recruited, and clonal diversity was possibly underestimated. Only after the peak T cell response were repertoires sampled.

Details on this clone: The target antigen is unknown.

The V gene is TRBV3-1 (or the pseudogene TRBV3-2), the J gene TRBJ2-7, with D possibly being TRBD1 (8 bases). The source of this sequence is an adult in good health. The sample was peripheral blood, taken on day 0 of AZD1222 vaccination. CDR3 sequence reads: CASSRERTGGDEQYF. DNA for the CDR3: TGTGCCAGCAGCCGAGAAAGAACAGGGGGGGACGAGCAGTACTTC.